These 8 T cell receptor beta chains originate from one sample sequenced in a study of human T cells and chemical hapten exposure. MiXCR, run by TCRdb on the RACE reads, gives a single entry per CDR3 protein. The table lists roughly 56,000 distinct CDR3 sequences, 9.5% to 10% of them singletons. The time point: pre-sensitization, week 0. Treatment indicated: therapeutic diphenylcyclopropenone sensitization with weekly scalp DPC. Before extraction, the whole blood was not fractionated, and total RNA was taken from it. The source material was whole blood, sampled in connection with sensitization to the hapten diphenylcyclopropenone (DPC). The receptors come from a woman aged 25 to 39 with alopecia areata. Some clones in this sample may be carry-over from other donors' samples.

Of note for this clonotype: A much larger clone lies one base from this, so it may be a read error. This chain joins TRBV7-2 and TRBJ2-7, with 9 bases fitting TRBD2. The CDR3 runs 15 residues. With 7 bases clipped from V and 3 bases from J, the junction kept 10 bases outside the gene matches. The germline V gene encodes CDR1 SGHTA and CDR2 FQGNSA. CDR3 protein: CASNFMGLADYEQYF. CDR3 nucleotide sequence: TGTGCCAGCAACTTCATGGGACTAGCTGACTACGAGCAGTACTTC.

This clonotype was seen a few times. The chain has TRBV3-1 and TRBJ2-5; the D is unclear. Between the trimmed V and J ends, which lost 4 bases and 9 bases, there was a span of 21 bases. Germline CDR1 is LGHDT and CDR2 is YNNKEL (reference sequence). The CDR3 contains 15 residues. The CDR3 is CASSPSTASLGSQYF. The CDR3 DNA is TGTGCCAGCAGCCCCTCGACTGCCTCGCTCGGGTCCCAGTACTTC.

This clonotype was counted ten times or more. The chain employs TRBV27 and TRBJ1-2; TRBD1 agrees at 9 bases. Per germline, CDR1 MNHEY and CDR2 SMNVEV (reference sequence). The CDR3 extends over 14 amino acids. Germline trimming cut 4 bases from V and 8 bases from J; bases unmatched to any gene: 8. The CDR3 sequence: CASSSGTGLGGYTF. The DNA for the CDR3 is TGTGCCAGCAGTTCCGGGACAGGGCTAGGCGGCTACACCTTC.

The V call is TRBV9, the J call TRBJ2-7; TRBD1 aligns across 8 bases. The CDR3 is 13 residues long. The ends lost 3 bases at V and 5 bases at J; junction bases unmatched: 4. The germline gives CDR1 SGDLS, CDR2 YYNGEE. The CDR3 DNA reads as TGTGCCAGCAGCGCCAGGGGGCAGGACGAGCAGTACTTC. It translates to CASSARGQDEQYF.

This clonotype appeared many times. The CDR3 DNA follows: TGTGCCAGCAGTTCCCCGATACGCGGAGATACGCAGTATTTT. It translates to CASSSPIRGDTQYF. The V gene is TRBV2, the J gene TRBJ2-3; D not certain. The CDR3 extends over 14 amino acids. Germline V gene lookup returns CDR1 SNHLY and CDR2 FYNNEI. Trimming removed 5 bases at V and 5 bases at J, with 14 bases between.

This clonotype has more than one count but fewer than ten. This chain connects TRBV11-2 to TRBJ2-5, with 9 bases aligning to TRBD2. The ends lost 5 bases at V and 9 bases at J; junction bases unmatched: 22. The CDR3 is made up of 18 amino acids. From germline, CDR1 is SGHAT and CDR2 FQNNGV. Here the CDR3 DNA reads TGTGCCAGCAGCCCCGGCCTAGCGGGGCGCAGAGGTCAATTGGCCCAGTACTTC. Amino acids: CASSPGLAGRRGQLAQYF.

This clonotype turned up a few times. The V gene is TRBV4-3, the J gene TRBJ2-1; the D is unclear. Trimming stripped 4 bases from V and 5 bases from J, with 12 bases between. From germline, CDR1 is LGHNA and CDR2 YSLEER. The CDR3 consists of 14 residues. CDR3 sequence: CASSRAIRNNEQFF. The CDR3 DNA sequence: TGCGCCAGCAGCCGGGCTATACGAAACAATGAGCAGTTCTTC.

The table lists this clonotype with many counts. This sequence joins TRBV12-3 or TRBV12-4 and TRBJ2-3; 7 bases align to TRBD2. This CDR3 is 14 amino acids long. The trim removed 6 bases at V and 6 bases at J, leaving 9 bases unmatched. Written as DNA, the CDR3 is TGTGCCAGCAGCAATGGACTAGTAAGCGATACGCAGTATTTT. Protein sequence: CASSNGLVSDTQYF.